The rows below give T cell receptor beta chains drawn from one sample of a study of T-cell reconstitution after alpha-beta-depleted transplantation in children. TCRdb itself ran the PCR reads through MiXCR, one entry per CDR3 protein. The table has approximately 190,000 distinct CDR3 sequences, roughly 6.3% seen once. Sequencing was performed on PBMCs, taken before TCRalphabeta/CD19-depleted stem cell transplant. The receptors derive from a girl less than two years old with combined immunodeficiency, due to receive a stem cell transplant. Each CDR3 is given with its conserved first and last residue. A D gene is named only where the DNA matches it firmly. Clone size, where shown, is once, few, many, or a class for clones that have expanded.

>NA|TRBJ2-7|NA|TRBV29-1
CSVGAVEQYF
TGCAGCGTTGGGGCGGTCGAGCAGTACTTC
>NA|TRBJ2-1|many|TRBV9
CASSVRSRGLKNEQFF
TGTGCCAGCAGCGTCAGGTCTAGGGGATTAAAGAATGAGCAGTTCTTC
>NA|TRBJ2-7|many|TRBV27
CASSLEVGASPYEQYF
TGTGCCAGCAGTTTAGAAGTGGGAGCCAGTCCCTACGAGCAGTACTTC
>NA|TRBJ2-2|many|TRBV4-3
CASSRYRDANTGELFF
TGCGCCAGCAGCCGCTACAGAGACGCGAACACCGGGGAGCTGTTTTTT
>NA|TRBJ2-1|many|TRBV6-2/TRBV6-3
CASSSGVYNEQFF
TGTGCCAGCAGTTCTGGTGTCTACAATGAGCAGTTCTTC
>TRBD2|TRBJ2-1|many|TRBV7-9
CASSLDGLAGNNEQFF
TGTGCCAGCAGCTTAGATGGACTAGCGGGGAACAATGAGCAGTTCTTC
>NA|TRBJ1-1|few|TRBV6-5
CASSYWVGNTEAFF
TGTGCCAGCAGTTACTGGGTGGGGAACACTGAAGCTTTCTTT
>TRBD2|TRBJ2-7|many|TRBV29-1
CSVGLGRAYEQYF
TGCAGCGTGGGACTAGGTCGTGCCTACGAGCAGTACTTC
>TRBD2|TRBJ2-7|many|TRBV28
CASTYSGRDYEQYF
TGTGCCAGCACCTATTCTGGGAGGGACTACGAGCAGTACTTC
>NA|TRBJ2-2|many|TRBV20-1
CSTKDSIEGELFF
TGCAGTACGAAGGATAGCATTGAGGGGGAGCTGTTTTTT
>TRBD2|TRBJ2-7|many|TRBV4-1
CASSQVLVAGPYEQYF
TGCGCCAGCAGCCAAGTCTTAGTAGCGGGACCTTACGAGCAGTACTTC
>NA|TRBJ2-3|many|TRBV4-2
CASSQVGRGDTQYF
TGTGCCAGCAGCCAAGTTGGCAGGGGAGATACGCAGTATTTT
>TRBD2|TRBJ2-3|NA|TRBV7-2
CASSSKREAPTYTQYF
TGTGCCAGCAGTTCCAAGCGGGAAGCCCCCACATATACGCAGTATTTT
>TRBD2|TRBJ2-1|many|TRBV29-1
CSFRLASYNEQFF
TGCAGCTTCCGACTAGCGTCCTACAATGAGCAGTTCTTC
>TRBD1|TRBJ1-1|NA|TRBV20-1
CSARKGALMSTEAFF
TGCAGTGCTAGAAAGGGGGCCCTAATGAGTACTGAAGCTTTCTTT
>NA|TRBJ2-2|NA|TRBV11-2
CASSFIPGELFF
TGTGCCAGCAGCTTCATCCCCGGGGAGCTGTTTTTT
>TRBD2|TRBJ2-7|many|TRBV6-5
CASSSSGDSYEQYF
TGTGCCAGCAGTTCTAGCGGGGACTCCTACGAGCAGTACTTC
>NA|TRBJ2-4|few|TRBV6-1
CASRRDGGYIQYF
TGTGCCAGCAGAAGGGACGGCGGGTACATTCAGTACTTC
>TRBD2|TRBJ2-7|many|TRBV4-3
CASSPQREPIYEQYF
TGCGCCAGCAGCCCCCAGCGGGAGCCCATCTACGAGCAGTACTTC
>NA|TRBJ2-3|NA|TRBV12-3/TRBV12-4
CASSFTSGPPTSTDTQYF
TGTGCCAGCAGTTTCACTAGTGGTCCTCCTACTAGCACAGATACGCAGTATTTT
>TRBD1|TRBJ1-1|many|TRBV11-3
CASSLRQGWTEAFF
TGTGCCAGCAGCCTGAGACAGGGTTGGACTGAAGCTTTCTTT
>TRBD1|TRBJ2-1|many|TRBV7-6
CASSSTGGEDNEQFF
TGTGCCAGCAGCTCGACAGGGGGGGAAGACAATGAGCAGTTCTTC
>NA|TRBJ2-7|few|TRBV7-9
CASSLKPGGSPYEQYF
TGTGCCAGCAGCTTAAAGCCCGGGGGATCCCCCTACGAGCAGTACTTC
>TRBD2|TRBJ2-3|many|TRBV6-1
CASRIGGLSDTQYF
TGTGCCAGCAGAATCGGGGGGTTGTCAGATACGCAGTATTTT
>NA|TRBJ1-5|many|TRBV21-1
CASSTDYRWTGKYSNQPQHF
TGTGCCAGCAGCACAGATTACCGTTGGACAGGGAAATATAGCAATCAGCCCCAGCATTTT
>NA|TRBJ2-3|many|TRBV29-1
CSVSGLITDTQYF
TGCAGCGTTTCGGGACTCATCACAGATACGCAGTATTTT
>TRBD1|TRBJ2-6|NA|TRBV18
CASSPIDRDSGANVLTF
TGTGCCAGCTCACCCATAGACAGGGACTCTGGGGCCAACGTCCTGACTTTC
>NA|TRBJ2-5|many|TRBV12-3/TRBV12-4
CASSLVSDSRQETQYF
TGTGCCAGCAGTTTAGTGTCGGACAGCCGACAAGAGACCCAGTACTTC
>TRBD1|TRBJ2-1|many|TRBV7-3
CASSQTGTGTYNEQFF
TGTGCCAGCAGCCAGACCGGGACAGGGACCTACAATGAGCAGTTCTTC
>NA|TRBJ2-5|NA|TRBV7-9
CASSPNGVQETQYF
TGTGCCAGCAGCCCGAATGGAGTCCAAGAGACCCAGTACTTC
>NA|TRBJ2-2|NA|TRBV2
CASSLPANTGELFF
TGTGCCAGCAGTTTGCCCGCGAACACCGGGGAGCTGTTTTTT
>NA|TRBJ2-5|many|TRBV9
CASSPRETKETQYF
TGTGCCAGCAGCCCCCGGGAGACTAAAGAGACCCAGTACTTC
>TRBD2|TRBJ2-1|few|TRBV3-1
CASSQMPGLASYNEQFF
TGTGCCAGCAGCCAGATGCCGGGACTAGCGTCATACAATGAGCAGTTCTTC
>NA|TRBJ2-1|many|TRBV6-1
CASKRDSYSYNEQFF
TGTGCCAGCAAAAGGGACTCCTACTCCTACAATGAGCAGTTCTTC
>NA|TRBJ2-1|few|TRBV25-1
CASSDLVGVEQFF
TGTGCCAGCAGTGACCTCGTGGGGGTCGAGCAGTTCTTC
>NA|TRBJ1-4|few|TRBV7-9
CASSRPRDFNEKLFF
TGTGCCAGCAGTCGTCCCAGGGACTTTAATGAAAAACTGTTTTTT
>NA|TRBJ2-2|many|TRBV15
CATSRDPPGPNTGELFF
TGTGCCACCAGCAGAGATCCGCCCGGGCCGAACACCGGGGAGCTGTTTTTT
>TRBD1|TRBJ2-6|NA|TRBV27
CASSSYTGAGANVLTF
TGTGCCAGCAGTTCCTATACAGGGGCTGGGGCCAACGTCCTGACTTTC
>NA|TRBJ1-1|many|TRBV5-1
CASSSPQGEAFF
TGCGCCAGCAGCTCACCTCAAGGGGAAGCTTTCTTT
>NA|TRBJ2-5|many|TRBV10-3
CAISESSNSPRETQYF
TGTGCCATCAGTGAGTCGTCGAACTCCCCGCGGGAGACCCAGTACTTC
>NA|TRBJ2-1|many|TRBV20-1
CSPSGLLYNEQFF
TGCAGTCCTTCCGGACTTCTCTACAATGAGCAGTTCTTC
>NA|TRBJ1-2|many|TRBV4-2
CASSQAGQSSMGYTF
TGTGCCAGCAGCCAAGCCGGACAGTCATCTATGGGCTACACCTTC
>NA|TRBJ2-1|many|TRBV7-9
CASSLLRENEQFF
TGTGCCAGCAGCTTACTTAGGGAGAATGAGCAGTTCTTC
>NA|TRBJ2-1|many|TRBV7-9
CASRSIIGLGEQFF
TGTGCCAGCCGCAGCATCATAGGGCTCGGTGAGCAGTTCTTC
>TRBD1|TRBJ2-7|many|TRBV4-2
CASSQYRGRYEQYF
TGTGCCAGCAGCCAATACAGGGGACGGTACGAGCAGTACTTC
>TRBD1|TRBJ2-1|many|TRBV27
CASHTGGIGYEQFF
TGTGCCAGCCACACAGGGGGGATAGGCTATGAGCAGTTCTTC
>NA|TRBJ2-5|many|TRBV28
CASRAVGGSGETQYF
TGTGCCAGCAGGGCGGTCGGGGGCTCGGGAGAGACCCAGTACTTC
>NA|TRBJ1-1|many|TRBV6-1
CASSLTGLGTEAFF
TGTGCCAGCAGCCTGACCGGGTTGGGCACTGAAGCTTTCTTT
>NA|TRBJ2-5|many|TRBV5-1
CASSSDYGGETQYF
TGCGCCAGCAGCTCGGACTATGGCGGGGAGACCCAGTACTTC
>NA|TRBJ1-5|few|TRBV28
CASSPHHPWGQPQHF
TGTGCCAGCAGTCCCCACCACCCATGGGGTCAGCCCCAGCATTTT
>NA|TRBJ2-5|many|TRBV6-5
CASSYGGTQYF
TGTGCCAGCAGTTACGGGGGGACCCAGTACTTC
>TRBD2|TRBJ2-2|many|TRBV7-7
CASSLDRAGATTGELFF
TGTGCCAGCAGCTTAGATCGAGCGGGGGCCACAACCGGGGAGCTGTTTTTT
>NA|TRBJ2-2|many|TRBV4-1
CASSQVGRERPGLFF
TGCGCCAGCAGCCAAGTAGGGCGAGAACGACCGGGGCTGTTTTTT
>NA|TRBJ2-3|many|TRBV5-1
CASSLLLNTDTQYF
TGCGCCAGCAGCTTATTACTCAACACAGATACGCAGTATTTT